This record covers a single T cell receptor (beta chain). Antigen specificity is unknown. Quantitative molecular-barcoded 5'-RACE generated the TCR beta libraries. In TCRdb, the 5' RACE reads were re-called with MiXCR into one record per CDR3 protein. The data contain about 440,000 distinct CDR3 sequences, 17% of them singletons. The data derive from a study of CD8 T cells in ankylosing spondylitis. Findings and limits, study-wide: Significantly higher representation of disease-linked clones was reported for matched ankylosing spondylitis synovial fluid. Disease-associated clonotypes exhibited CD8+ identity and were relatively infrequent in peripheral blood. Ankylosing spondylitis blood seemed to carry a telltale TCR beta motif made of fewer than ten highly homologous variants.

V trimming: 6 bases; J trimming: 4 bases; junction bases outside the gene matches: 6. This CDR3 contains 15 residues. The TCR sequence derives from a male donor with ankylosing spondylitis. What was sequenced was blood, either unsorted or a sorted T cell fraction (not recorded which). The gene calls are TRBV12-3 or TRBV12-4 and TRBJ2-1, with 10 bases lining up with TRBD1. For the CDR3, the DNA is TGTGCCAGCAGGGGGGGGACAGGGGTTTACAATGAGCAGTTCTTC. Translating gives CASRGGTGVYNEQFF.